This T cell receptor (beta chain) emerged from a study of identical twins. Notes on the study in general: Twin-shared out-of-frame alpha sequences showed excess low generation probability. Out-of-frame beta sequences exhibited a weaker degree of excess twin sharing. Its conclusions, products of cross-sectional statistical analysis, did not come from following the same donors.

Many counts were recorded for this clonotype. The antigen is undetermined. TCRdb passed the 5' RACE reads through MiXCR, listing each CDR3 protein once. The sample contains 500,000 to 650,000 distinct CDR3 sequences, roughly 7.2% of which appear only once. Each donor (without exception) was a healthy Caucasian. The CDR3 contains 15 residues. Trimming took 5 bases from V and 8 from J; bases not matched to a gene: 11. Per germline, CDR1 MGHRA and CDR2 YSYEKL. This sample was also put to use in a study of yellow fever vaccine responses in identical twins.

This chain connects TRBV4-1 to TRBJ2-2; 7 bases are shared with TRBD2. The TCR was taken from a woman between 18 and 29 years old in good health. Sequencing was performed on PBMCs. DNA of the CDR3: TGCGCCAGCAGCTTGGAGCGGGGAGTACAGGGGGAGCTGTTTTTT. Encoded protein: CASSLERGVQGELFF.